This T cell receptor (beta chain) was captured by sequencing in a study of PD-1 blockade in classical Hodgkin lymphoma. General study results and limits: Differences between repertoires have undefined causes, possibly disease activity or prior therapy. Newly diagnosed patients were reported to exhibit reduced baseline TCR diversity relative to healthy donors.

Patients all relapsed after autologous stem cell transplantation, and there was variation in brentuximab vedotin exposure. The ends lost 3 bases at V and 5 bases at J; junction bases unmatched: 1. The germline CDR1 and CDR2 sequences are LGHNA and YSLEER. This CDR3 region has 15 residues. Assay used: immunoSEQ multiplex PCR; TCRdb lists only in-frame clones, some missing. The data hold about 37,000 clones, with around 76% observed a single time. As concerns this clone: Its antigen is still unknown.

This chain connects TRBV4-3 to TRBJ2-5, with 15 positions matching TRBD2. Sequenced here: peripheral blood mononuclear cells (PBMCs), sampled before the second cycle of nivolumab. The sequence came from a human donor with classical Hodgkin lymphoma. CDR3 DNA sequence: TGCGCCAGCAGCCAGGGGACTAGCGGGGGGGAGACCCAGTACTTC. Translated: CASSQGTSGGETQYF.